This T cell receptor beta chain was sequenced during a study of monozygotic twins with inflammatory bowel disease. Germline loops: CDR1 MNHEY, CDR2 SVGEGT. The CDR3 is made up of 14 amino acids. TCRdb reprocessed the 5' RACE reads and reports one entry per CDR3 protein, with no DNA. The specimen's table records about 350,000 distinct CDR3 sequences. The sequenced sample consisted of blood. The sequence was obtained from a human donor with ulcerative colitis or Crohn's disease, or a healthy co-twin of an affected twin (not recorded which). The chain has TRBV6-2 or TRBV6-3 and TRBJ2-5; TCRdb lists TRBD1, though no DNA is available to test this call. CDR3 loop: CASSSGTPSLGQYF.